The 6 T cell receptor beta chains in this list originate from one sample, sequenced in a study of somatic mutations in cytotoxic T cells in rheumatoid arthritis. Sequencing was performed with immunoSEQ multiplex PCR; in TCRdb, only in-frame clones are kept and a portion is missing. The profile shows roughly 14,000 clones, over 75% of them singletons. The sequencing sample was made of CD8+ T cells sorted from blood. These receptors came from an adult with rheumatoid arthritis.

V usage is TRBV5-5 and J usage is TRBJ2-2, with D uncertain. V was pared by 5 bases and J by 8 bases, with 7 bases between. The CDR3 covers 11 residues. CDR1 and CDR2 (germline): SGHKS, YYEKEE (reference sequence). CDR3 in DNA: TGTGCCAGCAGTCTGCCTGGGGAGCTGTTTTTT. This gives the protein CASSLPGELFF.

The chain is built from TRBV6-1 and TRBJ2-4, with 7 positions matching TRBD1. The CDR3 is made up of 16 amino acids. V dropped 3 bases and J dropped 8; count of bases not matched to a gene: 13. Germline values: CDR1 MNHNS, CDR2 SASEGT. Here the CDR3 reads CASSERQGPKRDIQYF. In nucleotides, the CDR3 is TGTGCCAGCAGTGAGAGACAGGGCCCAAAAAGGGACATTCAGTACTTC.

The chain links TRBV19 to TRBJ1-1; D unclear. Trimming took 0 bases from V and 0 from J, leaving 11 bases between them. The CDR3 runs to 16 residues. Germline V gene lookup returns CDR1 LNHDA and CDR2 SQIVND (reference sequence). The CDR3 sequence: CASSIDLGGMNTEAFF. CDR3 coding DNA: TGTGCCAGTAGTATAGATCTTGGCGGCATGAACACTGAAGCTTTCTTT.

J is TRBJ2-2 and V is TRBV5-1; D call uncertain. Between the trimmed V and J ends, which lost 4 bases and 9 bases, there was a span of 7 bases. There are 11 residues in the CDR3. Germline V lookup: CDR1 SGHRS, CDR2 YFSETQ. The CDR3, as DNA: TGCGCCAGCAGCCAAAACCGGGAGCTGTTTTTT. It translates to CASSQNRELFF.

The genes are TRBV20-1 and TRBJ2-1; perhaps TRBD2 as D (5 bases). The CDR3 loop spans 11 amino acids. V was clipped by 4 bases and J by 9 bases, with 10 bases between them. Germline-derived CDR1 and CDR2 are DFQATT and SNEGSKA (reference sequence). This CDR3 is CSAKLVSEQFF. CDR3 bases: TGCAGTGCTAAACTAGTTAGTGAGCAGTTCTTC.

The chain combines TRBV11-2 with TRBJ2-1; D remains unclear. V was clipped by 0 bases and J by 3 bases, with 9 bases between them. The CDR3 is 15 residues long. The germline V gene has CDR1 SGHAT and CDR2 FQNNGV. The CDR3 sequence is CASSLDQLLYNEQFF. The CDR3 DNA sequence: TGTGCCAGCAGCTTAGACCAGCTGCTCTACAATGAGCAGTTCTTC.